This T cell receptor beta chain came from a study of post-analysis software for immune sequencing data (dated by TCRdb to 2015 to 2017). With respect to the entire study: Relapsing-remitting, secondary progressive and progressive-relapsing multiple sclerosis were recorded as disease courses, and subtype annotation was lacking for some patients. The patient repertoires were compared against roughly 12 previously published healthy control repertoires obtained from donors aged roughly 6 to 28 years. A subset of samples was prepared in parallel using single-end sample barcoding, then pooled and co-amplified after Illumina adapter ligation. Here is what the overall study found, with its caveats: The multiple sclerosis patient group was slightly younger than the control group. Significantly lower normalized Chao1 diversity was found in multiple sclerosis patients than in controls, suggesting substantial peripheral T-cell clonal expansion. Direct clustering with F measure showed strong co-clustering of samples prepared in the same batch, prompting a batch-effect correction.

The library relied on PCR. TCRdb shows the sequencer as Illumina HiSeq 2500. To reduce PCR and sequencing biases, unique molecular identifiers were built into the TCR beta cDNA libraries. About 0.5 million cDNA molecules were obtained for every 1 to 10 million input T cells, so each molecule roughly corresponded to one T cell. The patient libraries were prepared and sequenced using the same protocol as the earlier healthy control dataset. Samples belonging to the same batch were prepared together, multiplexed and sequenced on a shared HiSeq lane. On the authors' methods: MIGEC was used to process the raw barcoded reads, and molecular identifier groups with only a single read were discarded before consensus assembly and CDR3 extraction. Clonotype tables were post-analysed with VDJtools, normalizing diversity by down-sampling all datasets to the smallest sample size. In repertoire overlap clustering, CDR3 amino acid sequences, but not nucleotide sequences, were matched to correct batch-related cross-sample contamination. TCRdb reran the public reads through fastp at Q25 and MiXCR, keeping productive beta chains. Each record represents a unique CDR3 protein, reported with the most common genes and DNA among its rows. These V and J calls derive from TCRdb rather than the authors' analysis. The table for this sample lists some 690,000 distinct CDR3 sequences; roughly three fifths of them were counted only once. Of the sample, about 10% is held by the ten largest clones.

For this clonotype: Its antigen remains unidentified. It has no much larger one-base neighbor in the sample; base qualities were not kept.

To demonstrate the VDJtools post-analysis software, TCR beta repertoires were profiled from the peripheral blood of roughly 12 young patients with multiple sclerosis. The multiple sclerosis patients were children and adolescents between roughly 6 and 16 years of age. This receptor was taken from a girl aged 2 to 10 with multiple sclerosis. Sequencing was done on a sample of blood.

The DNA sequence is as follows: TGTGCCAGCAGTGAGACAGGGGCCGAGCAGTACTTC. This is translated as CASSETGAEQYF. Here the chain combines TRBV6-1 and TRBJ2-7; TRBD1 aligns with 8 central bases. The CDR3 covers 12 residues, taking in both the cysteine and the phenylalanine. The entry retains the CDR3 DNA only, 36 bases that are in frame from base 1. At the junction V is shortened by 3 bases and J by 6 bases; bases outside the gene matches: 1. The germline V gene yields MNHNS for CDR1 and SASEGT for CDR2.